The 27 T cell receptor beta chains below all came from one sample that was sequenced in a study of blood T cell repertoires in COVID-19. The data were produced by immunoSEQ multiplex PCR, yet TCRdb's version contains in-frame clones alone and is incomplete. The sample shows around 29,000 clones, 70% to 90% of them seen only once. The material sequenced was peripheral blood. Receptors were obtained from a human donor in a cohort sampled during active COVID-19.

The CDR3 here is CASTSGASGYEQYF. The CDR3 region has the DNA TGTGCCAGCACCTCGGGGGCTAGCGGCTACGAGCAGTACTTC. This chain joins TRBV6-5 and TRBJ2-7, with D possibly TRBD2 on 7 matching bases. CDR1 is MNHEY and CDR2 is SVGAGI in the germline V gene. The CDR3 is 14 residues long. V shed 7 bases and J shed 3 bases, with 16 bases lying between them.

The V gene is TRBV7-2, the J gene TRBJ2-7; 9 bases align to TRBD2. The V segment lost 2 bases and the J segment 7 bases; nucleotides outside the gene matches: 6. Germline assignment: CDR1 SGHTA and CDR2 FQGNSA. CDR3 length equals 14 residues. Here the CDR3 reads CASSLQLAGDEQYF. CDR3 coding DNA: TGTGCCAGCAGCTTACAACTAGCGGGTGATGAGCAGTACTTC.

This rearrangement joins TRBV7-3 to TRBJ2-7; 8 nucleotides line up with TRBD2. Germline loops: CDR1 SGHTA, CDR2 FQGTGA. The CDR3 extends over 15 amino acids. V trimming: 5 bases; J trimming: 2 bases; junction bases outside the gene matches: 8. The CDR3 region is CASSEGLAGTYEQYF. The CDR3 region has the DNA TGTGCCAGCAGCGAAGGACTAGCAGGGACCTACGAGCAGTACTTC.

This CDR3 is CASSLDLQGGYEQYF. The CDR3 DNA sequence: TGTGCCAGCAGCTTAGATCTGCAGGGGGGCTACGAGCAGTACTTC. The rearrangement uses TRBV11-2 and TRBJ2-7, with D possibly matching TRBD1 (7 bases). This CDR3 spans 15 amino acids. Germline CDR1 and CDR2: SGHAT and FQNNGV. Trimming cost V 0 bases and J 3 bases, with 12 bases left between them. Together with reference TRBV11-2 and TRBJ2-7, the CDR3 gives the full variable domain: EAGVAQSPRYKIIEKRQSVAFWCNPISGHATLYWYQQILGQGPKLLIQFQNNGVVDDSQLPKDRFSAERLKGVDSTLKIQPAKLEDSAVYLCASSLDLQGGYEQYFGPGTRLTVT.

The chain couples TRBV3-1 (or the pseudogene TRBV3-2) to TRBJ2-3; D is undetermined. The germline gives CDR1 LGHDT, CDR2 YNNKEL (reference sequence). V lost 4 bases to trimming and J lost 4 bases, with 12 bases between them. There are 14 residues in the CDR3. The CDR3 sequence is CASSPRSSPDTQYF. The CDR3 DNA follows: TGTGCCAGCAGCCCGCGGTCTTCCCCAGATACGCAGTATTTT.

The rearrangement links TRBV19 to TRBJ1-5; TRBD1 aligns across 11 bases. The ends lost 6 bases at V and 7 bases at J; junction bases unmatched: 8. The CDR3 spans 15 residues. Germline assignment: CDR1 LNHDA and CDR2 SQIVND (reference sequence). The chain's CDR3 is CASSPTGQGDQPQHF. The CDR3 DNA reads TGTGCCAGTAGCCCGACGGGACAGGGGGACCAGCCCCAGCATTTT.

This clone was counted a single time. The chain is built from TRBV30 and TRBJ1-2; tentative D call: TRBD1 (6 bases). V lost 2 bases to trimming and J lost 3 bases, with 10 bases between them. Germline values: CDR1 GTSNPN, CDR2 SVGIG (reference sequence). This CDR3 comprises 13 residues. Written as DNA, the CDR3 is TGTGCCTGGAGTAAGAACAGGGACTATGGCTACACCTTC. Residues: CAWSKNRDYGYTF.

The rearrangement joins TRBV11-2 to TRBJ2-5; tentative D call: TRBD1 (8 bases). The CDR3 length is 15 residues. Deletions cut 0 bases from V and 5 bases from J, with 13 bases between. The germline CDR1 and CDR2 sequences are SGHAT and FQNNGV. The CDR3 sequence: CASSLDGQGGETQYF. As DNA, the CDR3 is TGTGCCAGCAGCTTAGATGGACAGGGAGGGGAGACCCAGTACTTC.

The genes are TRBV14 and TRBJ1-2; D gene unclear. There are 14 residues in the CDR3. The germline V gene encodes CDR1 SGHDN and CDR2 FVKESK. The germline V and J ends were trimmed by 0 bases and 5 bases, with 10 bases remaining between them. CDR3 nucleotides: TGTGCCAGCAGCCAAGATCCTAGAGGGTATGGCTACACCTTC. Amino acid sequence: CASSQDPRGYGYTF.

The rearrangement joins TRBV18 to TRBJ2-1; perhaps TRBD2 as D (5 bases). The germline V gene has CDR1 KGHSH and CDR2 LQKENI. This CDR3 is 14 amino acids long. Deletions cut 6 bases from V and 0 bases from J, with 9 bases between. In nucleotides, the CDR3 is TGTGCCAGCTCCCGCGACTACTCCTACAATGAGCAGTTCTTC. As protein: CASSRDYSYNEQFF.

The rearrangement uses TRBV29-1 and TRBJ1-2; a weak D match, TRBD1 (5 bases). This CDR3 comprises 13 residues. Germline loops: CDR1 SQVTM, CDR2 ANQGSEA. V was trimmed by 4 bases and J by 5 bases, leaving 14 bases between them. CDR3 loop: CSVVFAGKYGYTF. The CDR3, as DNA: TGCAGCGTTGTATTCGCAGGGAAATATGGCTACACCTTC.

The CDR3 reads CASSLVDSYNEQFF. CDR3 in DNA: TGTGCCAGCAGCTTGGTCGACTCTTACAATGAGCAGTTCTTC. V gene TRBV5-4 combines with J gene TRBJ2-1; D unclear. Germline V gene data show CDR1 as SGHNT and CDR2 as YYREEE (reference sequence). This CDR3 region has 14 residues. The germline V and J ends were trimmed by 0 bases and 4 bases, with 8 bases remaining between them.

This clone has just one count. The chain carries TRBV5-1 and TRBJ2-7; D is possibly TRBD2 (6 bases). V lost 0 bases and J 6 bases, leaving 16 bases between the germline ends. Germline V CDR1 and CDR2: SGHRS, YFSETQ. The length of the CDR3 is 15 residues. The CDR3: CASSLDRAVGGEQYF. In DNA form, the CDR3 reads TGCGCCAGCAGCTTGGATAGGGCAGTCGGGGGCGAGCAGTACTTC.

The gene calls are TRBV11-3 and TRBJ2-7; 9 positions match TRBD1. The CDR3 has 15 amino acids. V gave up 5 bases and J gave up 2 bases; unmatched junction bases: 7. Germline V gene sequence: CDR1 SGHNT, CDR2 YENEEA. The CDR3, as DNA: TGTGCCAGCAGCCAAGGGACAGGGCCTACCTACGAGCAGTACTTC. It translates to CASSQGTGPTYEQYF.

Here the CDR3 DNA reads TGTGCCAGCAGCTCTAGGACTAGCGCACAGTTCTTC. It encodes CASSSRTSAQFF. The V gene is TRBV7-3, the J gene TRBJ2-1; 9 positions match TRBD2. Germline V CDR1 and CDR2: SGHTA, FQGTGA. V gave up 4 bases and J gave up 13 bases; unmatched junction bases: 5. The CDR3 consists of 12 residues.

This chain uses TRBV29-1 with TRBJ2-7; D might be TRBD2 (6 bases). V was cut by 1 base and J by 0 bases, with 10 bases left in between. The CDR3 runs to 14 residues. CDR1 and CDR2 from the germline V gene are SQVTM and ANQGSEA. The CDR3, as DNA: TGCAGCGTTGAAGGGGGGGATAGCTCCTACGAGCAGTACTTC. Its protein product is CSVEGGDSSYEQYF.

The chain couples TRBV19 to TRBJ2-7, with 11 bases lining up with TRBD1. V shed 9 bases, J shed 5 bases, and the junction held 9 bases outside the gene matches. The CDR3 runs 14 residues. Germline assignment: CDR1 LNHDA and CDR2 SQIVND (reference sequence). The CDR3 DNA sequence: TGTGCCAGCTCTCTGGGACAGGGGGTTCACGAGCAGTACTTC. Its protein product is CASSLGQGVHEQYF.

This clone was recorded only once. The rearrangement links TRBV6-2 or TRBV6-3 to TRBJ1-2; perhaps TRBD1 as D (5 bases). The CDR3 runs to 16 residues. The V gene lost 4 bases and the J gene lost 7 bases, with 22 bases spanning the gap. Per the germline V gene, CDR1 is MNHEY and CDR2 is SVGEGT. In DNA, the CDR3 is TGTGCCAGCAGTTTTCAGGGATCTAAGGGTATCAGTGGCTACACCTTC. This sequence encodes CASSFQGSKGISGYTF.

The V call is TRBV5-6, the J call TRBJ1-1, with D perhaps matching TRBD1 (6 bases). Trimming removed 6 bases at V and 0 bases at J, with 15 bases between. Germline CDR1 is SGHDT and CDR2 is YYEEEE. The CDR3 is 15 residues long. The CDR3 reads CASTFVGDMNTEAFF. CDR3 nucleotides: TGTGCCAGCACCTTCGTGGGGGACATGAACACTGAAGCTTTCTTT.

V gene TRBV5-6 combines with J gene TRBJ1-6; maybe TRBD1 (5 bases). Trimming removed 3 bases from V and 4 bases from J, with 14 bases in between. Germline values: CDR1 SGHDT, CDR2 YYEEEE. The CDR3 covers 16 residues. CDR3 sequence: CASSSGGGSYNSPLHF. For the CDR3, the DNA is TGTGCCAGCAGCTCCGGTGGGGGGTCTTATAATTCACCCCTCCACTTT.

J is TRBJ2-5 and V is TRBV2; the D gene is possibly TRBD2 (5 bases). There are 12 residues in the CDR3. Trimming pared 7 bases from V and 3 bases from J, leaving 9 bases between. Per germline, CDR1 SNHLY and CDR2 FYNNEI. The CDR3 sequence: CASTRTEETQYF. The CDR3, as DNA: TGTGCCAGCACTCGGACTGAAGAGACCCAGTACTTC.

V usage is TRBV12-3 or TRBV12-4 and J usage is TRBJ2-2; 7 bases agree with TRBD2. V lost 8 bases and J lost 7; bases outside the gene matches: 7. The CDR3 is 13 residues long. This CDR3 is CASRSAGNGELFF. CDR3 nucleotide sequence: TGTGCCAGCCGGTCAGCGGGAAACGGGGAGCTGTTTTTT.

The chain recombines TRBV2 with TRBJ2-5, with 14 bases fitting TRBD2. After removal of 7 bases from V and 5 bases from J, the junction contained 9 bases not matched to a gene. The CDR3 extends over 16 amino acids. CDR1 and CDR2 (germline): SNHLY, FYNNEI. The CDR3 region has the DNA TGTGCCAGCACCGGGACTAGCGGGAGTCTTTGGGAGACCCAGTACTTC. Its translation is CASTGTSGSLWETQYF.

The J gene is TRBJ2-3, the V gene TRBV3-1 (or the pseudogene TRBV3-2); D perhaps matches TRBD2 (6 bases). The CDR3 runs to 15 residues. Trimming cost V 5 bases and J 1 base, with 13 bases left between them. Germline V gene data show CDR1 as LGHDT and CDR2 as YNNKEL (reference sequence). CDR3: CASSDAGLRTDTQYF. DNA for the CDR3: TGTGCCAGCAGCGACGCGGGGCTCCGCACAGATACGCAGTATTTT.

The J gene is TRBJ2-7, the V gene TRBV7-2; no clear D gene. CDR1 and CDR2 (germline): SGHTA, FQGNSA. Between the trimmed V and J ends, which lost 5 bases and 3 bases, there was a span of 11 bases. The CDR3 has 13 amino acids. CDR3 DNA: TGTGCCAGCAGCCCCGGTCCGGGCTACGAGCAGTACTTC. It codes for CASSPGPGYEQYF.

This chain uses TRBV3-1 (or the pseudogene TRBV3-2) with TRBJ2-1, with D maybe TRBD2 (7 bases). V dropped 7 bases and J dropped 0 bases, with 16 bases sitting between them. The CDR3 has 16 amino acids. CDR1 is LGHDT and CDR2 is YNNKEL in the germline V gene (reference sequence). CDR3 residues: CASTKGGGYSYNEQFF. In nucleotides, the CDR3 is TGTGCCAGCACCAAGGGAGGGGGATACTCCTACAATGAGCAGTTCTTC.

The V and J genes are TRBV7-6 and TRBJ2-5; a possible D gene is TRBD2 (6 bases). This CDR3 contains 16 residues. V was shortened by 1 base and J by 2 bases, with 14 bases between the two germline ends. Per germline, CDR1 SGHVS and CDR2 FNYEAQ. The CDR3 protein is CASSLVGGAEQETQYF. As DNA, the CDR3 is TGTGCCAGCAGCTTAGTCGGAGGGGCGGAACAAGAGACCCAGTACTTC.